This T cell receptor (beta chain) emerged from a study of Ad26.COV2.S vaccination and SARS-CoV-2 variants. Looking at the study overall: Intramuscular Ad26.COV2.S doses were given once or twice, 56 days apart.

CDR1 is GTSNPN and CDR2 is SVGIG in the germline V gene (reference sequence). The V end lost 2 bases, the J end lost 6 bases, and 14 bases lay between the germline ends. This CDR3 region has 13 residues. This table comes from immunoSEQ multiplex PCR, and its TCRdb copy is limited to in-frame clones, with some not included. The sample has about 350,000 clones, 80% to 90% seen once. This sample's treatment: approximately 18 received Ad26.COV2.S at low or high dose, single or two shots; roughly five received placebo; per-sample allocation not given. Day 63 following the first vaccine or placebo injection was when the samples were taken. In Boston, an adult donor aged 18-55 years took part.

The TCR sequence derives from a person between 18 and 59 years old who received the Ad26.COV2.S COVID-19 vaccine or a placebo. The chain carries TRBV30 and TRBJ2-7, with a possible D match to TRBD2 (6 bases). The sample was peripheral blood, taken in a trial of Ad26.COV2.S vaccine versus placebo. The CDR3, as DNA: TGTGCCTGGAGTAAGGGAGGTTGGTCCGAGCAGTACTTC. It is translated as CAWSKGGWSEQYF.